The TCR beta chain described here comes from a study of T cell repertoires in cytomegalovirus infection. TCRdb fed the reads into MiXCR, producing one record per CDR3 protein. The table lists under 150,000 distinct CDR3 sequences, roughly a quarter of them singletons. As concerns this clonotype: Its specificity is unknown.

This clonotype originated in a human donor in good health (CMV status not recorded). Some clones in this sample may be carry-over from other donors' samples. Sequenced input: PBMCs, sequenced either directly or after in vitro stimulation (not recorded which).

The DNA of the CDR3 is TGTGCCAGCAGCAGCAGCGGGAGAGGAGATACGCAGTATTTT. Its protein is CASSSSGRGDTQYF. V gene TRBV7-9 combines with J gene TRBJ2-3; TRBD2 matches at 8 bases. Trimming took 5 bases from V and 5 from J; bases not matched to a gene: 6. Looked up from germline, CDR1 is SEHNR and CDR2 is FQNEAQ (reference sequence). The CDR3 sequence is 14 residues long. The variable domain in full, with the rest retrieved from reference TRBV7-9 and TRBJ2-3, is DTGVSQNPRHKITKRGQNVTFRCDPISEHNRLYWYRQTLGQGPEFLTYFQNEAQLEKSRLLSDRFSAERPKGSFSTLEIQRTEQGDSAMYLCASSSSGRGDTQYFGPGTRLTVL.